Below, one T cell receptor (beta chain) is given with its context. No antigen is known for it. No per-base quality is available; no much larger clone lies one base away. This entry is derived from a study of control samples from healthy donors and cancer patients (dated by TCRdb to 2020 to 2021). The CDR3, from cysteine to phenylalanine, totals 17 residues. Only the CDR3 portion is preserved as DNA: 51 bases, with reading frame beginning at the first base. Here V drops 0 bases and J drops 0 bases, and the junction holds 5 bases not matched to any gene. The germline V gene encodes CDR1 SGHRS and CDR2 YFSETQ. Libraries were prepared through the immunoSEQ multiplex PCR assay. This is the immuneACCESS table as TCRdb keeps it, with only in-frame sequences that have V and J called. A part of the clones is gone; compared with another copy, unresolved V genes explain less than half, and the rest is unexplained. The sample records 120,000 to 150,000 clones, 80% to 95% of which are singletons. Of the sample, 5.5% to 7.5% falls within the top ten clones.

The rearrangement combines TRBV5-1 with TRBJ2-7; 11 nucleotides in the junction match TRBD2. The clonotype comes from a man aged 18 to 30 in good health. The sequencing input was blood. The sequenced DNA is TGCGCCAGCAGCTTGGTAGTCACTAGCGGGAGCTCCTACGAGCAGTACTTC. It translates to CASSLVVTSGSSYEQYF.